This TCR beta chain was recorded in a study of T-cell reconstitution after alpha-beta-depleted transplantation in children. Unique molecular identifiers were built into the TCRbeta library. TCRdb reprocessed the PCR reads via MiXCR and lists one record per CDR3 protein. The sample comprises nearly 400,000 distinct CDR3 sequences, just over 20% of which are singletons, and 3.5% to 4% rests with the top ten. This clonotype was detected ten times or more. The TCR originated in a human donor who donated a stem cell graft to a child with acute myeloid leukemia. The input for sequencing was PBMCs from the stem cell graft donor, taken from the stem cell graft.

This CDR3 reads CSAFRDPAGQFF. CDR3 coding DNA: TGCAGTGCTTTCCGGGACCCTGCAGGGCAGTTCTTC. The V call is TRBV20-1, the J call TRBJ2-1; TRBD1 or TRBD2 may be the D gene (5 bases each). The CDR3 consists of 12 residues. V dropped 5 bases and J dropped 12 bases, with 17 bases sitting between them. Germline V gene lookup returns CDR1 DFQATT and CDR2 SNEGSKA (reference sequence).